The 22 T cell receptor beta chains below were found in one sample sequenced in a study of T cell clonotyping in hematopoietic cell transplantation. The protocol was immunoSEQ multiplex PCR, while the TCRdb copy is restricted to in-frame clones and leaves out a portion. Found here are 30,000 to 45,000 clones, 75% to 90% of them singletons; the top ten hold under 2.5%. Specimen: peripheral blood mononuclear cells. The receptors here all came from a woman in her thirties or forties in good health. Some clones in this sample may be carry-over from other donors' samples.

CDR3 nucleotide sequence: TGTGCCAGCAGTTGGACTCAAGAGACCCAGTACTTC. Protein: CASSWTQETQYF. The rearrangement links TRBV28 to TRBJ2-5, with D possibly TRBD2 on 5 matching bases. V gave up 4 bases and J gave up 2 bases, with 5 bases separating them. The CDR3 spans 12 residues. The V gene's germline CDR1 is MDHEN and CDR2 SYDVKM.

The V call is TRBV7-2, the J call TRBJ1-1; D gene uncertain. The CDR3 consists of 13 residues. Trimming cost V 3 bases and J 7 bases, with 12 bases left between them. Germline V lookup: CDR1 SGHTA, CDR2 FQGNSA. CDR3 DNA sequence: TGTGCCAGCAGCTTCGGCCCCCAGTATGAAGCTTTCTTT. This sequence encodes CASSFGPQYEAFF.

The chain combines TRBV9 with TRBJ2-7; D might be TRBD2 (7 bases). V shed 0 bases and J shed 5 bases, with 18 bases lying between them. Germline V gene lookup returns CDR1 SGDLS and CDR2 YYNGEE. The CDR3 extends over 16 amino acids. The CDR3 bases are TGTGCCAGCAGCGTAGTGGGAGGGGCTGGGGGCGACGAGCAGTACTTC. Its protein product is CASSVVGGAGGDEQYF.

This chain joins TRBV23-1 and TRBJ1-1; D not certain. TRBV23-1 is an open reading frame, and its role is uncertain. V gave up 8 bases and J gave up 10 bases, with 11 bases separating them. The length of the CDR3 is 10 residues. The chain's CDR3 is CASPTSGAFF. The CDR3 nucleotides are TGCGCCAGCCCCACGTCGGGAGCTTTCTTT.

The rearrangement joins TRBV5-1 to TRBJ1-5; D uncertain. CDR3 length equals 14 residues. Germline V CDR1 and CDR2: SGHRS, YFSETQ. Trimming left V 4 bases short and J 3 bases short, with 11 bases between. The CDR3 DNA reads TGCGCCAGCAGCCTGGATTCCGTCAATCAGCCCCAGCATTTT. This translates into CASSLDSVNQPQHF.

The chain has TRBV28 and TRBJ2-7; D perhaps matches TRBD1 (5 bases). The CDR3 runs to 14 residues. V was clipped by 5 bases and J by 4 bases, with 15 bases between them. Germline V gives CDR1 MDHEN, CDR2 SYDVKM. The CDR3 DNA sequence: TGTGCCAGCAGTCCCGACAGTGGTTCGTACGAGCAGTACTTC. This sequence encodes CASSPDSGSYEQYF. The entire variable domain, with the rest obtained from reference TRBV28 and TRBJ2-7, is as follows: DVKVTQSSRYLVKRTGEKVFLECVQDMDHENMFWYRQDPGLGLRLIYFSYDVKMKEKGDIPEGYSVSREKKERFSLILESASTNQTSMYLCASSPDSGSYEQYFGPGTRLTVT.

In the case of this clone: At one of its ends the junction is not consistent with the germline gene, which may arise from a read error. The chain is built from TRBV20-1 and TRBJ2-3; D unresolved. The CDR3 spans 9 residues. CDR1 is DFQATT, CDR2 SNEGSKA, per germline (reference sequence). CDR3 residues: CSAPRSQSF. DNA of the CDR3: TGCAGTGCTCCACGCTCTCAGAGTTTT.

This chain joins TRBV29-1 and TRBJ2-7; 8 bases agree with TRBD1. J was trimmed by 6 bases and V by 6 bases; bases with no gene match: 4. The CDR3 runs 11 residues. Per germline, CDR1 SQVTM and CDR2 ANQGSEA. As DNA, the CDR3 is TGCAGCGTCCCAGACAGGGGCGAGCAGTACTTC. It yields the protein CSVPDRGEQYF.

The CDR3 here is CASWKAGGGTGELFF. The CDR3 bases are TGTGCCAGCTGGAAAGCGGGAGGAGGGACCGGGGAGCTGTTTTTT. V usage is TRBV6-5 and J usage is TRBJ2-2, with 9 bases identical to TRBD2. The CDR3 consists of 15 residues. V gave up 8 bases and J gave up 5 bases; unmatched junction bases: 9. Looked up from germline, CDR1 is MNHEY and CDR2 is SVGAGI.

Here the CDR3 reads CASSQDQGTGVGETQYF. CDR3 nucleotide sequence: TGCGCCAGCAGCCAAGATCAAGGGACAGGGGTCGGGGAGACCCAGTACTTC. The chain is built from TRBV4-3 and TRBJ2-5; 10 positions match TRBD1. The CDR3 sequence is 17 residues long. V gave up 0 bases and J gave up 5 bases; unmatched junction bases: 9. Germline CDR1 is LGHNA and CDR2 is YSLEER.

V and J are TRBV18 and TRBJ2-5, with D uncertain. The germline CDR1 and CDR2 sequences are KGHSH and LQKENI. V lost 1 base to trimming and J lost 0 bases, with 3 bases between them. The CDR3 runs 13 residues. CDR3: CASSPQDQETQYF. The CDR3 DNA reads as TGTGCCAGCTCACCACAAGACCAAGAGACCCAGTACTTC.

The chain uses TRBV20-1 and TRBJ1-1; D might be TRBD1 (6 bases). The CDR3 consists of 11 residues. Germline V CDR1 and CDR2: DFQATT, SNEGSKA (reference sequence). V lost 6 bases and J lost 6, with 11 bases in between. The CDR3, as DNA: TGCAGTGCCCAACAGGGCCCTGAAGCTTTCTTT. It specifies CSAQQGPEAFF.

This clone came up a few times. The chain employs TRBV7-2 and TRBJ2-7, with TRBD2 matching 11 bases. Trimming at V came to 4 bases and at J to 4 bases, leaving 3 bases not matched to a gene. The CDR3 runs to 14 residues. Germline lookup yields CDR1 SGHTA and CDR2 FQGNSA. CDR3 region: CASSSSGRYYEQYF. The CDR3 coding sequence is TGTGCCAGCAGCTCTAGCGGGAGGTATTACGAGCAGTACTTC.

The chain joins TRBV28 to TRBJ2-7; possible D gene TRBD1, 8 bases. CDR3 length: 15 residues. The V end lost 7 bases, the J end lost 4 bases, and 20 bases lay between the germline ends. Germline values: CDR1 MDHEN, CDR2 SYDVKM. The CDR3 DNA reads as TGTGCCAGCAACCTACCGACAGGGGAGGGATACGAGCAGTACTTC. Amino acid sequence: CASNLPTGEGYEQYF.

The genes are TRBV5-5 and TRBJ2-3, with 7 positions matching TRBD1. The V segment lost 5 bases and the J segment 5 bases; nucleotides outside the gene matches: 11. Germline V gene data show CDR1 as SGHKS and CDR2 as YYEKEE (reference sequence). The CDR3 totals 15 residues. The CDR3 DNA is TGTGCCAGCAGTAAACCCACAGGGGTCGAAGATACGCAGTATTTT. It specifies CASSKPTGVEDTQYF.

The chain is built from TRBV28 and TRBJ1-1, with D perhaps TRBD1 (5 bases). V dropped 7 bases and J dropped 4 bases, with 25 bases sitting between them. The V gene's germline CDR1 is MDHEN and CDR2 SYDVKM. This CDR3 comprises 17 residues. CDR3 sequence: CASTRGGEAVSGTEAFF. CDR3 DNA sequence: TGTGCCAGCACCCGCGGGGGGGAGGCAGTGAGTGGCACTGAAGCTTTCTTT.

The genes are TRBV30 and TRBJ2-1, with 9 bases identical to TRBD2. The CDR3 totals 17 residues. Germline loops: CDR1 GTSNPN, CDR2 SVGIG (reference sequence). V dropped 3 bases and J dropped 8; count of bases not matched to a gene: 17. The CDR3 loop is CAWSDGRIAGEVDEQFF. The CDR3 nucleotides read TGTGCCTGGAGCGATGGCCGCATAGCGGGAGAGGTCGATGAGCAGTTCTTC.

This chain connects TRBV19 to TRBJ2-3; 8 bases map to TRBD2. Germline V CDR1 and CDR2: LNHDA, SQIVND (reference sequence). V was clipped by 0 bases and J by 5 bases; unmatched bases: 16. The CDR3 has 19 amino acids. CDR3 in DNA: TGTGCCAGTAGTATAGAGGGGGGAGTGTCAGCGGGAGTTTTAGATACGCAGTATTTT. Encoded protein: CASSIEGGVSAGVLDTQYF. The whole variable domain, remainder taken from reference TRBV19 and TRBJ2-3, is DGGITQSPKYLFRKEGQNVTLSCEQNLNHDAMYWYRQDPGQGLRLIYYSQIVNDFQKGDIAEGYSVSREKKESFPLTVTSAQKNPTAFYLCASSIEGGVSAGVLDTQYFGPGTRLTVL.

The chain has TRBV5-1 and TRBJ2-2; D gene ambiguous. Germline values: CDR1 SGHRS, CDR2 YFSETQ. V was shortened by 5 bases and J by 1 base, with 12 bases between the two germline ends. The CDR3 loop spans 15 amino acids. Written as DNA, the CDR3 is TGCGCCAGCAGTTCCTACGACAAGAACACCGGGGAGCTGTTTTTT. Translating it yields CASSSYDKNTGELFF.

The chain has TRBV27 and TRBJ2-5; 8 positions match TRBD2. Matching the DNA end better, TRBJ2-7 makes the J call doubtful. Germline-derived CDR1 and CDR2 are MNHEY and SMNVEV (reference sequence). This CDR3 region has 14 residues. CDR3 coding DNA: TGTGCCAGCAGTTTCTTCGGGAGGGCCGACGAGCAGTACTTC. This sequence encodes CASSFFGRADEQYF.

This chain connects TRBV6-1 to TRBJ2-7; D may be TRBD1 (5 bases). Germline V gives CDR1 MNHNS, CDR2 SASEGT. The germline V and J ends were trimmed by 4 bases and 2 bases, with 12 bases remaining between them. CDR3 length equals 14 residues. CDR3 in amino acids: CASSVYRIAYEQYF. CDR3 DNA sequence: TGTGCCAGCAGTGTATACAGGATAGCCTACGAGCAGTACTTC.

This sequence joins TRBV19 and TRBJ1-2; no reliable D call. CDR1 and CDR2 from the germline V gene are LNHDA and SQIVND (reference sequence). The CDR3 loop spans 12 amino acids. V was shortened by 5 bases and J by 4 bases, with 8 bases between the two germline ends. This chain's CDR3 is CASSFHGYGYTF. The CDR3 coding sequence is TGTGCCAGTAGTTTTCACGGCTATGGCTACACCTTC.